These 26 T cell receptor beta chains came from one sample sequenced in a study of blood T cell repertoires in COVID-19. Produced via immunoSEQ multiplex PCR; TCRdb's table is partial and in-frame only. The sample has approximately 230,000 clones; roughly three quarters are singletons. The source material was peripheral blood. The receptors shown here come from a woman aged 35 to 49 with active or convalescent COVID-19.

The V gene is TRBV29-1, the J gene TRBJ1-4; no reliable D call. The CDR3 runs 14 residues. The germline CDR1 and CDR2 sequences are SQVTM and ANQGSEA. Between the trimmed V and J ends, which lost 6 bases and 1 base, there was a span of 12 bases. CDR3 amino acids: CSVITRGTNEKLFF. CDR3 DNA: TGCAGCGTGATAACCCGGGGAACTAATGAAAAACTGTTTTTT.

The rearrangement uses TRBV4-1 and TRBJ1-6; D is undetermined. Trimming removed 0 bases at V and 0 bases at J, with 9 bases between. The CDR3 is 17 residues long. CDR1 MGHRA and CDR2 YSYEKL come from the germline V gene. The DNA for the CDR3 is TGCGCCAGCAGCCAAGAAACGGGTCGCTCCTATAATTCACCCCTCCACTTT. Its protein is CASSQETGRSYNSPLHF.

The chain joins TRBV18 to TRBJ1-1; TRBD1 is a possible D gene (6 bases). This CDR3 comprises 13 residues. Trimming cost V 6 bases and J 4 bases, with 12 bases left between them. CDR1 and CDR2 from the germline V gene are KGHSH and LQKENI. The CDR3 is CASSNRGATEAFF. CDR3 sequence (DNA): TGTGCCAGCTCGAACCGGGGGGCCACTGAAGCTTTCTTT. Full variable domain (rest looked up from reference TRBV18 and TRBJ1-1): NAGVMQNPRHLVRRRGQEARLRCSPMKGHSHVYWYRQLPEEGLKFMVYLQKENIIDESGMPKERFSAEFPKEGPSILRIQQVVRGDSAAYFCASSNRGATEAFFGQGTRLTVV.

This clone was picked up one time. Here the CDR3 reads CASTDSIGSLFMNTEAFF. Written as DNA, the CDR3 is TGTGCCAGCACCGACTCGATCGGCAGCCTGTTTATGAACACTGAAGCTTTCTTT. The chain uses TRBV25-1 and TRBJ1-1; D gene unclear. CDR1 and CDR2 from the germline V gene are MGHDK and SYGVNS. V was trimmed by 7 bases and J by 0 bases, leaving 24 bases between them. CDR3 size: 18 residues.

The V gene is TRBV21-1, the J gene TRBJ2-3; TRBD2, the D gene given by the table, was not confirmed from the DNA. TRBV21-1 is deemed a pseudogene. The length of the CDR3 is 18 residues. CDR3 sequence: CASSKKCRAGEITDTQYF. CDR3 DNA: TGTGCCAGCAGCAAAAAATGTAGAGCGGGGGAAATCACAGATACGCAGTATTTT.

The CDR3 DNA follows: TGTGCCAGCAGTGAAGACGGGACAGGGGTTCTAGGGGTTTATGGCTACACCTTC. It specifies CASSEDGTGVLGVYGYTF. This chain joins TRBV6-1 and TRBJ1-2, with 10 bases matching TRBD1. V shed 1 base, J shed 5 bases, and the junction held 13 bases outside the gene matches. From germline, CDR1 is MNHNS and CDR2 SASEGT. There are 18 residues in the CDR3.

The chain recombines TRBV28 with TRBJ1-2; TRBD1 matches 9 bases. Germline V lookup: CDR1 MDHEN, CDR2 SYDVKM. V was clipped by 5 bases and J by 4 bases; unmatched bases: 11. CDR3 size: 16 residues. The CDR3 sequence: CASSQTGTGKIYGYTF. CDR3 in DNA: TGTGCCAGCAGTCAAACTGGGACAGGGAAGATCTATGGCTACACCTTC.

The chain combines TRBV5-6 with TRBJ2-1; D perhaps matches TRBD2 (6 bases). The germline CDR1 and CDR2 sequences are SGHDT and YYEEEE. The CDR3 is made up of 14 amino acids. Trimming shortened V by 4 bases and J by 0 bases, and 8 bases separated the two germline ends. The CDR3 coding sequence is TGTGCCAGCAGCCCCGGGGGCTCCTACAATGAGCAGTTCTTC. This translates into CASSPGGSYNEQFF.

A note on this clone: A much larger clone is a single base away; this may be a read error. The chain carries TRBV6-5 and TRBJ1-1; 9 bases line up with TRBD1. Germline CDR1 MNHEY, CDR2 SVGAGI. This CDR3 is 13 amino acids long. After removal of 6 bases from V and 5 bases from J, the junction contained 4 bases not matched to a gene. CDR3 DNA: TGTGCCAGCAGCACGGACAGGGGAACTGAAGCTTTCTTT. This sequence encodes CASSTDRGTEAFF.

As DNA, the CDR3 is TGTGCCAGAAGCTCGGGACAGGCCTACGAGCAGTACGTC. It codes for CARSSGQAYEQYV. The genes are TRBV5-3 and TRBJ2-7, with 8 bases identical to TRBD1. TRBV5-3 falls under the ORF class, with uncertain function. The ends lost 3 bases at V and 2 bases at J; junction bases unmatched: 1. The CDR3 is 13 amino acids.

The CDR3 here is CASSYTANTEAFF. CDR3 nucleotide sequence: TGCGCCAGCAGCTACACCGCGAACACTGAAGCTTTCTTT. This chain links TRBV5-1 with TRBJ1-1; no firm D call. The CDR3 consists of 13 residues. V lost 3 bases and J 1 base, leaving 7 bases between the germline ends. In germline, CDR1 is SGHRS, CDR2 YFSETQ.

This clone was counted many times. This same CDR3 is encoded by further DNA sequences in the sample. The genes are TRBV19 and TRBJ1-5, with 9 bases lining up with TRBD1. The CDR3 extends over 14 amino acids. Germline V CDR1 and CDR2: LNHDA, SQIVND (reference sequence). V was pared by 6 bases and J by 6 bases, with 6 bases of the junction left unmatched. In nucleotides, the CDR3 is TGTGCCAGTAGCCAGGGACAGGGAGGTCAGCCCCAGCATTTT. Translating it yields CASSQGQGGQPQHF. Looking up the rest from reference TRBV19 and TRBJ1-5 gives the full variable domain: DGGITQSPKYLFRKEGQNVTLSCEQNLNHDAMYWYRQDPGQGLRLIYYSQIVNDFQKGDIAEGYSVSREKKESFPLTVTSAQKNPTAFYLCASSQGQGGQPQHFGDGTRLSIL.

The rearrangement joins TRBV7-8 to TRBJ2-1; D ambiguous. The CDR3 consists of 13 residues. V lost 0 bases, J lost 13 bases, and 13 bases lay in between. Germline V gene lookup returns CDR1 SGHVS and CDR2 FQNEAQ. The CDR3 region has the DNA TGTGCCAGCAGCTTAGCCCGGAGTGGAGACCAGTTCTTC. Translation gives CASSLARSGDQFF. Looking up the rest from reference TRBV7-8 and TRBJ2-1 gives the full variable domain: GAGVSQSPRYKVAKRGQDVALRCDPISGHVSLFWYQQALGQGPEFLTYFQNEAQLDKSGLPSDRFFAERPEGSVSTLKIQRTQQEDSAVYLCASSLARSGDQFFGPGTRLTVL.

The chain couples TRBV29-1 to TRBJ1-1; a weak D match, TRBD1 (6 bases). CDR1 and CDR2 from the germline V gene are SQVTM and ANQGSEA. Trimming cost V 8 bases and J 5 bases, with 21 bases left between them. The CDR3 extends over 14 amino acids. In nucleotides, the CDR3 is TGCAGCCATCTTGGGGACATCGCCCGGACTGAAGCTTTCTTT. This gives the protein CSHLGDIARTEAFF.

CDR3 nucleotide sequence: TGTGCCAGCAGTTTGAACAGGGGGCGTAATTCACCCCTCCACTTT. Its translation: CASSLNRGRNSPLHF. V usage is TRBV6-2 or TRBV6-3 and J usage is TRBJ1-6; 9 nucleotides line up with TRBD1. Unmatched junction bases numbered 4, after V lost 4 bases and J lost 6 bases. The germline CDR1 and CDR2 sequences are MNHEY and SVGEGT. The CDR3 sequence is 15 residues long.

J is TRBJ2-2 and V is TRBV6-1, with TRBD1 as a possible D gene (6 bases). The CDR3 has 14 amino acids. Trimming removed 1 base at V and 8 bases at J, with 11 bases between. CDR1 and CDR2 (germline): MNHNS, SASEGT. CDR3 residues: CASSEVWGPGELFF. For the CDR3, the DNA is TGTGCCAGCAGTGAAGTTTGGGGGCCAGGGGAGCTGTTTTTT.

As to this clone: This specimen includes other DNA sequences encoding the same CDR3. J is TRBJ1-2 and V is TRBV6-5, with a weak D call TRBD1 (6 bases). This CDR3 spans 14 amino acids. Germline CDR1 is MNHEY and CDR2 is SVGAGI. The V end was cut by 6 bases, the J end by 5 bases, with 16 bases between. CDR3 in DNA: TGTGCCAGCAGCCCGGGGAGGGGGAATTATGGCTACACCTTC. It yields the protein CASSPGRGNYGYTF.

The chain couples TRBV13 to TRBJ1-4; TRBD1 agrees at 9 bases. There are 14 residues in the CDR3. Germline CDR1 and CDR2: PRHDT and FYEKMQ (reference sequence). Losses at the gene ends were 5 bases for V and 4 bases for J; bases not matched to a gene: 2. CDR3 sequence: CASSQTGGNEKLFF. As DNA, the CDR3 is TGTGCCAGCAGCCAGACAGGGGGTAATGAAAAACTGTTTTTT.

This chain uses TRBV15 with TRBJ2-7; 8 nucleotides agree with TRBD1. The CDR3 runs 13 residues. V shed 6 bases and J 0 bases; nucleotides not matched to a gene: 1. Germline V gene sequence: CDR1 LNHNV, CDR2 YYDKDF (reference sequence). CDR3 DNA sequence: TGTGCCACCAGAGACAGGGGCTCCTACGAGCAGTACTTC. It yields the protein CATRDRGSYEQYF.

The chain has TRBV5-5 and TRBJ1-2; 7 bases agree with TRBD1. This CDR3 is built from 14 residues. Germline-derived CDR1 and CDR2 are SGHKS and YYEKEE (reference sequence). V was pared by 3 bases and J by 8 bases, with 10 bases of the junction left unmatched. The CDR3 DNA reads TGTGCCAGCAGCTACCAAACAGGGGAAAGGGGCTACACCTTC. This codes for CASSYQTGERGYTF.

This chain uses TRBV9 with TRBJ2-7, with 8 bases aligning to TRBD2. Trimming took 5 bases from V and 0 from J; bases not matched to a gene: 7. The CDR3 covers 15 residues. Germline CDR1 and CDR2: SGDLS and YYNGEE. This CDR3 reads CASSLSGDSSYEQYF. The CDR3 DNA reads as TGTGCCAGCAGTCTTAGCGGGGATAGCTCCTACGAGCAGTACTTC.

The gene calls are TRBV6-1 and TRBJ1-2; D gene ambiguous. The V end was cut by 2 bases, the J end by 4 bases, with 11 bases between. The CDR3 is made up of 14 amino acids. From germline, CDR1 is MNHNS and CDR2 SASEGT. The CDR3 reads CASSERVRSYGYTF. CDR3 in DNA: TGTGCCAGCAGTGAACGGGTGCGTTCCTATGGCTACACCTTC.

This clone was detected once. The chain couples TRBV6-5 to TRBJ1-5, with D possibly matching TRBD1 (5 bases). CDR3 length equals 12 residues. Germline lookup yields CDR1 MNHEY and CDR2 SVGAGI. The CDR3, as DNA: TGTGTCTGCCGGGGGAGCAATCAGCCCCAGCATTTT. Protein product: CVCRGSNQPQHF.

CDR3 in DNA: TGCGCCAGCAGTCTACAGGGGCGGCGCATTGAAAACATTCAGTACTTC. Encoded protein: CASSLQGRRIENIQYF. This chain uses TRBV10-1 with TRBJ2-4; 7 nucleotides align to TRBD1. The CDR3 has 16 residues. The trim removed 5 bases at V and 5 bases at J, leaving 12 bases unmatched. Germline V gives CDR1 WNHNN, CDR2 SYGVQD (reference sequence).

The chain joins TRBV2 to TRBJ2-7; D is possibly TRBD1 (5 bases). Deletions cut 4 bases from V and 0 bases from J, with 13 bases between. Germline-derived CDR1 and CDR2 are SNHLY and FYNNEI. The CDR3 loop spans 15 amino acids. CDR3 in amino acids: CASSVSGSNSYEQYV. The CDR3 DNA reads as TGTGCCAGCAGTGTCTCAGGGTCTAACTCCTACGAGCAGTACGTC.

CDR3: CASSLEQGNTDTQYF. The CDR3 nucleotides read TGCGCCAGCAGCTTGGAACAGGGAAACACAGATACGCAGTATTTT. The chain carries TRBV5-1 and TRBJ2-3; D is possibly TRBD1 (6 bases). Trimming removed 0 bases at V and 2 bases at J, with 10 bases between. CDR1 is SGHRS and CDR2 is YFSETQ in the germline V gene. The CDR3 is made up of 15 amino acids.